Listed here are 4 T cell receptor beta chains from one sample, sequenced in a study of T cell responses to AZD1222 COVID-19 vaccine. Measured with immunoSEQ multiplex PCR; TCRdb has only the in-frame clones, and not every one. This table has about 140,000 clones, 80% to 95% appearing once. The specimen was peripheral blood, collected 28 days after the second AZD1222 dose. These receptors all come from an adult who received the AZD1222 COVID-19 vaccine.

The rearrangement joins TRBV27 to TRBJ2-5; a weak D match, TRBD2 (7 bases). The CDR3 is made up of 15 amino acids. Germline V CDR1 and CDR2: MNHEY, SMNVEV (reference sequence). The germline V and J ends were trimmed by 5 bases and 5 bases, with 18 bases remaining between them. This CDR3 reads CASSEGGTTAETQYF. CDR3 nucleotide sequence: TGTGCCAGCAGTGAGGGGGGGACCACTGCCGAGACCCAGTACTTC.

This chain uses TRBV28 with TRBJ1-1, with TRBD1 identical over 8 bases. Losses at the gene ends were 1 base for V and 4 bases for J; bases not matched to a gene: 5. Per germline, CDR1 MDHEN and CDR2 SYDVKM. The CDR3 extends over 15 amino acids. The CDR3 here is CASSLFAGQVTEAFF. CDR3 nucleotide sequence: TGTGCCAGCAGTTTATTCGCGGGACAGGTCACTGAAGCTTTCTTT.

The chain has TRBV30 and TRBJ2-7; TRBD1 aligns across 8 bases. The length of the CDR3 is 13 residues. CDR1 GTSNPN and CDR2 SVGIG come from the germline V gene (reference sequence). Trimming at V came to 8 bases and at J to 6 bases, leaving 12 bases not matched to a gene. In DNA, the CDR3 is TGTGCCCGAGACAGGGGCTACGGGCTCGAGCAGTACTTC. It is translated as CARDRGYGLEQYF.

This clone was observed once. This chain uses TRBV30 with TRBJ2-7; D gene unclear. Germline loops: CDR1 GTSNPN, CDR2 SVGIG (reference sequence). This CDR3 is built from 13 residues. V was shortened by 7 bases and J by 0 bases, with 13 bases between the two germline ends. This CDR3 is CALSKVFSYEQYF. The CDR3 nucleotides are TGTGCCTTGTCGAAGGTGTTCTCCTACGAGCAGTACTTC.